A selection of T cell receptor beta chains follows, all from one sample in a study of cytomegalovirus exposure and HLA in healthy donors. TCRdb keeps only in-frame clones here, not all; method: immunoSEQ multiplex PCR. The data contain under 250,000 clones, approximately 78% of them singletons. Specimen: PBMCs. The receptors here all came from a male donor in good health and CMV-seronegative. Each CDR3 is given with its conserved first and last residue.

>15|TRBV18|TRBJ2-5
CASSPRPSGQETQYF
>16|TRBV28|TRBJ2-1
CASSPLAGVDYNEQFF
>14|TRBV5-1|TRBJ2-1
CASSRDRGPNEQFF
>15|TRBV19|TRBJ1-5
CASSIGGSVGQPQHF
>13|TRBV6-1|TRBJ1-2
CASRDRGGYGYTF
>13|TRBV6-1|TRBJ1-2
CASRTDRGVGYTF
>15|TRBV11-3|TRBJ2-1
CASSLPGLAGNEQFF
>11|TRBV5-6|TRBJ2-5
CASSELETQYF
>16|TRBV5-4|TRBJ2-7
CASSDLAGGNSYEQYF
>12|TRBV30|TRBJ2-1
CALEPGLREQFF
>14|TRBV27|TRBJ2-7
CASSPGTASYEQYF
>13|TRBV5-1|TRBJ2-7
CASSLWVGDEQYF
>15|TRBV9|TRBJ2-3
CASSFLAGGTDTQYF
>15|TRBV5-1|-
CASSLSTGGAGELFF
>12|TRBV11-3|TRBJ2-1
CASSGRLDEQFF
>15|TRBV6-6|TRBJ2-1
CASTFGGGPYNEQFF